Reported below is one TCR beta chain. The ends lost 5 bases at V and 2 bases at J; junction bases unmatched: 9. CDR3 length equals 16 residues. Germline CDR1 reads SNHLY; CDR2 reads FYNNEI. This record belongs to a study of blood T cell repertoires in COVID-19. Background on the study: The United States, Italy and Spain provided the acute and convalescent COVID-19 samples. Sample material is recorded as cDNA or gDNA derived from T cells, B-cell-depleted T cells, or PBMCs.

In the source study's methods: Nucleated cell counts were estimated from reference gene primer amplification. Using immunoSEQ multiplex PCR, the repertoire was profiled, and TCRdb retains in-frame clones only, with some absent. The V and J calls and clone size come from that table; D and trimming were worked out from the DNA. The sample lists 100,000 to 150,000 clones; approximately 80% were seen once. Sequencing was performed on peripheral blood. The receptor comes from a man aged 40-55 years with active or convalescent COVID-19. The chain employs TRBV2 and TRBJ1-5, with 7 bases lining up with TRBD1. In DNA form, the CDR3 reads TGTGCCAGCAGTAGAGACGACAGGGTCCGCAATCAGCCCCAGCATTTT. Amino acid sequence: CASSRDDRVRNQPQHF.